This T cell receptor beta chain was identified during a study of shared clonotypes between healthy human individuals. Study context: Per donor, three plates held CD4 naive cells, three held CD4 memory, two held CD8 naive and one held CD8 memory. Overall study results and limits: Non-shared clonotypes displayed generation probabilities falling below those of clonotypes present in all four donors. Naive subsets typically showed greater estimated richness than memory subsets.

As processed by the authors: Because ImmunoSEQ provided only junction sequences with no quality scores, the filtering differed. Produced via immunoSEQ multiplex PCR; TCRdb's table is partial and in-frame only. V and J calls and clone size are as listed in that table; D and trimming were resolved from the DNA. This table holds around 1.6 million clones, 95% to 99% found once. The CDR3 length is 17 residues. The trim removed 4 bases at V and 1 base at J, leaving 7 bases unmatched. Germline assignment: CDR1 MNHNS and CDR2 SASEGT. As for this clone: Its antigen remains unknown.

This chain links TRBV6-1 with TRBJ2-1, with 10 bases lining up with TRBD1. The sequence derives from a man aged 25 to 45 in good health. The specimen sequenced was naive CD4+ T cells sorted from blood. Regarding subset: CD45RA+ positively selected. The CDR3 DNA sequence: TGTGCCAGCAGTGTGGGACAGGGGCCCCAATCCTACAATGAGCAGTTCTTC. Protein: CASSVGQGPQSYNEQFF.